The 28 T cell receptor beta chains given below trace back to one sample, sequenced in a study of radiotherapy plus CTLA-4 blockade in lung cancer listed by TCRdb under 2018. Libraries came from the immunoSEQ multiplex PCR assay. TCRdb limited this immuneACCESS table to in-frame rearrangements with V and J called. A share of clones is missing; checked studies link under half to unresolved V genes, and the rest is unexplained. This sample holds 100,000 to 150,000 clones; about nine tenths were observed only once. The top ten clones comprise approximately 6.6% of the sample. Source: peripheral blood, taken from a patient treated with radiotherapy plus ipilimumab. These receptors all come from a human donor with non-small cell lung cancer that progressed on radiotherapy plus ipilimumab.

The chain recombines TRBV6-6 with TRBJ1-4; D is perhaps TRBD1 (5 bases). The CDR3 is made up of 15 amino acids. V lost 5 bases to trimming and J lost 3 bases, with 13 bases between them. Germline CDR1 is MNHNY and CDR2 is SVGAGI (reference sequence). In nucleotides, the CDR3 is TGTGCCAGCAGTGGGGGTCCGCACTCTAATGAAAAACTGTTTTTT. Encoded protein: CASSGGPHSNEKLFF.

The V gene is TRBV11-2, the J gene TRBJ2-7; the D gene is possibly TRBD1 (5 bases). The CDR3 totals 15 residues. V was clipped by 4 bases and J by 2 bases, with 15 bases between them. Germline assignment: CDR1 SGHAT and CDR2 FQNNGV. The CDR3 is CASSSDSDVTYEQYF. CDR3 nucleotides: TGTGCCAGCAGCTCCGACAGCGACGTTACCTACGAGCAGTACTTC.

The rearrangement joins TRBV20-1 to TRBJ2-3; D not certain. The CDR3 has 11 amino acids. Looked up from germline, CDR1 is DFQATT and CDR2 is SNEGSKA (reference sequence). V gave up 3 bases and J gave up 6 bases, with 7 bases separating them. The CDR3 reads CSARTTDTQYF. The CDR3 coding sequence is TGCAGTGCTAGGACCACGGATACGCAGTATTTT.

The chain couples TRBV9 to TRBJ2-7; either TRBD1 or TRBD2 may fit D (6 bases each). CDR1 SGDLS and CDR2 YYNGEE come from the germline V gene. The CDR3 contains 14 residues. The V end lost 0 bases, the J end lost 5 bases, and 12 bases lay between the germline ends. CDR3 bases: TGTGCCAGCAGCGTAGGGGGGGCGGTTGACGAGCAGTACTTC. As protein: CASSVGGAVDEQYF.

This clone was found once. This sequence joins TRBV5-6 and TRBJ2-3; 7 bases align to TRBD1. Germline V gene data show CDR1 as SGHDT and CDR2 as YYEEEE. V shed 4 bases, J shed 0 bases, and the junction held 11 bases outside the gene matches. This CDR3 region has 17 residues. CDR3 sequence (DNA): TGTGCCAGCAGCCAGCGATTGACAGGGTTAAGCACAGATACGCAGTATTTT. Residues: CASSQRLTGLSTDTQYF.

The chain couples TRBV5-1 to TRBJ2-1; perhaps TRBD2 as D (5 bases). The CDR3 consists of 12 residues. The V gene's germline CDR1 is SGHRS and CDR2 YFSETQ. The V and J ends lost 4 bases and 6 bases respectively, with 8 bases between them. This CDR3 is CASSRSGNEQFF. DNA of the CDR3: TGCGCCAGCAGCCGGAGCGGCAATGAGCAGTTCTTC.

The chain uses TRBV5-1 and TRBJ2-3; 13 bases map to TRBD2. The CDR3 spans 18 residues. Germline CDR1 reads SGHRS; CDR2 reads YFSETQ. V gave up 0 bases and J gave up 2 bases; unmatched junction bases: 6. The DNA for the CDR3 is TGCGCCAGCAGCTTGGCCCCGACTAGCGGGAGGTCCACAGATACGCAGTATTTT. The encoded protein is CASSLAPTSGRSTDTQYF. Filled out from reference TRBV5-1 and TRBJ2-3, the complete variable domain reads KAGVTQTPRYLIKTRGQQVTLSCSPISGHRSVSWYQQTPGQGLQFLFEYFSETQRNKGNFPGRFSGRQFSNSRSEMNVSTLELGDSALYLCASSLAPTSGRSTDTQYFGPGTRLTVL.

The chain joins TRBV2 to TRBJ1-2, with TRBD1 matching over 8 bases. Germline V lookup: CDR1 SNHLY, CDR2 FYNNEI. After removal of 3 bases from V and 0 bases from J, the junction contained 3 bases not matched to a gene. The CDR3 is made up of 15 amino acids. This CDR3 reads CASSDGTGANYGYTF. In nucleotides, the CDR3 is TGTGCCAGCAGTGATGGGACAGGAGCTAACTATGGCTACACCTTC.

The sample holds one count of this clone. V is TRBV28 and J is TRBJ2-7; D not resolved. Between the trimmed V and J ends, which lost 8 bases and 3 bases, there was a span of 8 bases. CDR1 MDHEN and CDR2 SYDVKM come from the germline V gene. This CDR3 contains 11 residues. The CDR3 nucleotides read TGTGCCAGCGGGCCTGGCTACGAGCAGTACTTC. Residues: CASGPGYEQYF. The entire variable domain, with the rest obtained from reference TRBV28 and TRBJ2-7, is as follows: DVKVTQSSRYLVKRTGEKVFLECVQDMDHENMFWYRQDPGLGLRLIYFSYDVKMKEKGDIPEGYSVSREKKERFSLILESASTNQTSMYLCASGPGYEQYFGPGTRLTVT.

The V call is TRBV7-8, the J call TRBJ1-2, with D uncertain. Germline CDR1 is SGHVS and CDR2 is FQNEAQ. The V end was cut by 9 bases, the J end by 2 bases, with 13 bases between. The CDR3 is made up of 13 amino acids. For the CDR3, the DNA is TGTGCCAGACTCCCGGTAGGGAACTATGGCTACACCTTC. Amino acids: CARLPVGNYGYTF.

This sequence joins TRBV30 and TRBJ1-1, with D possibly being TRBD1 (6 bases). Trimming shortened V by 7 bases and J by 1 base, and 13 bases separated the two germline ends. The CDR3 consists of 13 residues. CDR1 and CDR2 (germline): GTSNPN, SVGIG (reference sequence). CDR3 protein: CALLQGPNTEAFF. As DNA, the CDR3 is TGTGCCTTATTACAGGGACCGAACACTGAAGCTTTCTTT.

The chain joins TRBV6-1 to TRBJ2-3; TRBD2 might be the D (6 bases). This CDR3 is 14 amino acids long. Trimming removed 6 bases at V and 0 bases at J, with 10 bases between. In germline, CDR1 is MNHNS, CDR2 SASEGT. As DNA, the CDR3 is TGTGCCAGCAGCCACAGCGGGAGCACAGATACGCAGTATTTT. Translated: CASSHSGSTDTQYF.

The CDR3 spells CASSESGTARRGGYTF. The CDR3 DNA is TGTGCCAGCAGTGAATCCGGGACAGCTCGAAGGGGCGGCTACACCTTC. The chain is built from TRBV6-1 and TRBJ1-2, with 7 bases identical to TRBD1. This CDR3 contains 16 residues. The ends lost 2 bases at V and 8 bases at J; junction bases unmatched: 14. Germline loops: CDR1 MNHNS, CDR2 SASEGT.

This rearrangement joins TRBV11-2 to TRBJ1-5; weak D call: TRBD1 (5 bases). The CDR3 totals 15 residues. V dropped 3 bases and J dropped 5 bases, with 14 bases sitting between them. CDR1 SGHAT and CDR2 FQNNGV come from the germline V gene. The CDR3 DNA is TGTGCCAGCAGCTTTGGGACCCGAGGGGATCAGCCCCAGCATTTT. Residues: CASSFGTRGDQPQHF.

This rearrangement joins TRBV9 to TRBJ2-7, with D uncertain. Germline CDR1 and CDR2: SGDLS and YYNGEE. This CDR3 is 14 amino acids long. Trimming took off 0 bases at V and 3 bases at J, with 10 bases between the two ends. The CDR3: CASSVGSSGYEQYF. Here the CDR3 DNA reads TGTGCCAGCAGCGTAGGTAGCTCCGGCTACGAGCAGTACTTC.

The chain couples TRBV6-1 to TRBJ2-6; D remains ambiguous. Between the trimmed V and J ends, which lost 11 bases and 2 bases, there was a span of 10 bases. Per germline, CDR1 MNHNS and CDR2 SASEGT. The length of the CDR3 is 13 residues. The CDR3 is CAARSTGANVLTF. CDR3 DNA: TGTGCCGCCCGTTCCACTGGGGCCAACGTCCTGACTTTC.

The chain employs TRBV23-1 and TRBJ2-1; D call uncertain. TRBV23-1 is treated as an ORF (open reading frame) with a function not yet certain. Trimming left V 6 bases short and J 8 bases short, with 8 bases between. The CDR3 has 11 residues. The CDR3 loop is CASRDVDEQFF. CDR3 DNA: TGCGCCAGCAGGGACGTCGATGAGCAGTTCTTC.

The J gene is TRBJ1-1, the V gene TRBV7-3; D not certain. V lost 5 bases and J 1 base, leaving 8 bases between the germline ends. This CDR3 has 13 residues. Germline CDR1 is SGHTA and CDR2 is FQGTGA. CDR3 DNA sequence: TGTGCCAGCAGCGCGTACCGGAACACTGAAGCTTTCTTT. This sequence encodes CASSAYRNTEAFF.

The gene calls are TRBV25-1 and TRBJ2-7, with D possibly being TRBD1 or TRBD2 (6 bases each). The CDR3 sequence is 15 residues long. Germline V gene lookup returns CDR1 MGHDK and CDR2 SYGVNS. With 3 bases removed from V and 2 bases from J, the gap between germline ends came to 14 bases. CDR3 nucleotide sequence: TGTGCCAGCAGTGAGCCCGGAAGGGGGGCCTACGAGCAGTACTTC. Its translation is CASSEPGRGAYEQYF.

This chain connects TRBV4-2 to TRBJ1-2, with D possibly matching TRBD1 (5 bases). Germline V gene data show CDR1 as LGHNA and CDR2 as YNFKEQ. This CDR3 region has 16 residues. The ends were cut back, 8 bases at V and 3 bases at J, with 22 bases in the middle. CDR3 sequence (DNA): TGTGCCAGCTCCCAGGGCCAATCCCGACTATACTATGGCTACACCTTC. Its protein product is CASSQGQSRLYYGYTF.

This chain connects TRBV7-9 to TRBJ2-3, with a possible D match to TRBD1 (5 bases). Germline CDR1 SEHNR, CDR2 FQNEAQ (reference sequence). The V gene lost 2 bases and the J gene lost 3 bases, with 9 bases spanning the gap. CDR3 length equals 14 residues. CDR3 DNA sequence: TGTGCCAGCAGCTTATGGACATCAACAGATACGCAGTATTTT. As protein: CASSLWTSTDTQYF.

V and J are TRBV9 and TRBJ2-2; TRBD2 aligns across 8 bases. There are 14 residues in the CDR3. Trimming removed 3 bases from V and 7 bases from J; junction bases left unmatched: 5. Germline V gene lookup returns CDR1 SGDLS and CDR2 YYNGEE. As DNA, the CDR3 is TGTGCCAGCAGCGCCCAGCGGGAGTACGGGGAGCTGTTTTTT. Protein: CASSAQREYGELFF.

V gene TRBV5-1 combines with J gene TRBJ1-1; D remains unclear. Germline V gives CDR1 SGHRS, CDR2 YFSETQ. CDR3 length equals 15 residues. V was pared by 2 bases and J by 1 base, with 12 bases between. The CDR3 protein is CASSLGGRRNTEAFF. The CDR3 nucleotides read TGCGCCAGCAGCTTAGGAGGCAGGAGGAACACTGAAGCTTTCTTT.

This chain links TRBV27 with TRBJ1-1; TRBD1 matches 9 bases. The V gene's germline CDR1 is MNHEY and CDR2 SMNVEV (reference sequence). The CDR3 consists of 13 residues. J lost 1 base, V lost 6 bases, and 0 bases had no gene match. The CDR3 loop is CASRDRGNTEAFF. CDR3 sequence (DNA): TGTGCCAGCAGGGACAGGGGGAACACTGAAGCTTTCTTT.

V usage is TRBV19 and J usage is TRBJ1-5, with D perhaps TRBD1 (6 bases). From germline, CDR1 is LNHDA and CDR2 SQIVND (reference sequence). The CDR3 has 16 amino acids. The V and J ends lost 7 bases and 1 base respectively, with 17 bases between them. The CDR3 coding sequence is TGTGCCAGTACCACGACAGGTTCTAAGAGCAATCAGCCCCAGCATTTT. This translates into CASTTTGSKSNQPQHF.

CDR3 in DNA: TGTGCCAGCAGCGCTCTCCCAGCACTAGCGGGAGATATCACAGATACGCAGTATTTT. Translation gives CASSALPALAGDITDTQYF. The J gene is TRBJ2-3, the V gene TRBV13; TRBD2 matches 11 bases. The V segment lost 5 bases and the J segment 2 bases; nucleotides outside the gene matches: 15. Looked up from germline, CDR1 is PRHDT and CDR2 is FYEKMQ (reference sequence). The CDR3 spans 19 residues.

The chain employs TRBV4-1 and TRBJ2-7, with a tentative D call TRBD2 (6 bases). Between the trimmed V and J ends, which lost 4 bases and 0 bases, there was a span of 13 bases. The CDR3 has 15 amino acids. CDR1 is MGHRA, CDR2 YSYEKL, per germline. The CDR3 reads CASSPTGTRSYEQYF. The CDR3 coding sequence is TGCGCCAGCAGCCCGACCGGGACTCGCTCCTACGAGCAGTACTTC.

This sequence joins TRBV28 and TRBJ2-7; no definite D call. CDR1 MDHEN and CDR2 SYDVKM come from the germline V gene. The V gene lost 6 bases and the J gene lost 0 bases, with 6 bases spanning the gap. The length of the CDR3 is 12 residues. CDR3 nucleotide sequence: TGTGCCAGCAGCACCCGCTCCTACGAGCAGTACTTC. Translating gives CASSTRSYEQYF.